The next 20 T cell receptor beta chains were all read from a single sample in a study of Ad26.COV2.S vaccination and SARS-CoV-2 variants. Described treatment: around 19 received Ad26.COV2.S at low or high dose, single or two shots; about 5 received placebo; per-sample allocation not given. Samples were taken on day 63 after the first vaccine or placebo injection. The protocol was immunoSEQ multiplex PCR, while the TCRdb copy is restricted to in-frame clones and leaves out a portion. The table shows more than 400,000 clones, with around 91% occurring only once. This sample comprised peripheral blood, obtained in a trial of Ad26.COV2.S vaccine versus placebo. The receptor source for this set is a person between 18 and 65 years old who received the Ad26.COV2.S COVID-19 vaccine or a placebo.

This rearrangement joins TRBV7-3 to TRBJ2-2; no reliable D call. The CDR3 loop spans 15 amino acids. Trimming removed 4 bases at V and 2 bases at J, with 11 bases between. Germline assignment: CDR1 SGHTA and CDR2 FQGTGA. CDR3 in amino acids: CASSSSPQNTGELFF. In DNA, the CDR3 is TGTGCCAGCAGCTCATCACCCCAAAACACCGGGGAGCTGTTTTTT.

There are a few counts of this clone. J is TRBJ2-2 and V is TRBV25-1; D gene uncertain. The CDR3 is made up of 17 amino acids. The V gene's germline CDR1 is MGHDK and CDR2 SYGVNS. The germline V and J ends were trimmed by 3 bases and 7 bases, with 21 bases remaining between them. The CDR3 protein is CASSDHQKARSDGELFF. CDR3 coding DNA: TGTGCCAGCAGTGACCACCAGAAGGCCCGTTCGGACGGGGAGCTGTTTTTT.

CDR3 bases: TGTGCCAGCAGCCCCCGACAGGGGCTCGGGGAGTACTTC. Amino acid sequence: CASSPRQGLGEYF. The chain combines TRBV7-2 with TRBJ2-7, with 8 bases aligning to TRBD1. The CDR3 extends over 13 amino acids. Germline trimming cut 5 bases from V and 11 bases from J; bases unmatched to any gene: 11. Germline-derived CDR1 and CDR2 are SGHTA and FQGNSA.

This chain joins TRBV7-3 and TRBJ2-1, with D perhaps TRBD1 or TRBD2 (5 bases each). CDR1 SGHTA and CDR2 FQGTGA come from the germline V gene. The CDR3 length is 14 residues. V lost 5 bases to trimming and J lost 0 bases, with 8 bases between them. CDR3 DNA: TGTGCCAGCAGCCCCGGGACCTCCTACAATGAGCAGTTCTTC. Translated, it gives CASSPGTSYNEQFF. Combining the CDR3 with reference TRBV7-3 and TRBJ2-1 gives the whole variable domain GAGVSQTPSNKVTEKGKYVELRCDPISGHTALYWYRQSLGQGPEFLIYFQGTGAADDSGLPNDRFFAVRPEGSVSTLKIQRTERGDSAVYLCASSPGTSYNEQFFGPGTRLTVL.

This clone was counted once. V is TRBV30 and J is TRBJ2-7, with D perhaps TRBD2 (6 bases). CDR1 and CDR2 from the germline V gene are GTSNPN and SVGIG (reference sequence). V was pared by 0 bases and J by 3 bases, with 12 bases between. The CDR3 runs 14 residues. This CDR3 reads CAWSVGVSGYEQYF. The CDR3 coding sequence is TGTGCCTGGAGTGTTGGAGTTAGCGGCTACGAGCAGTACTTC.

The chain uses TRBV11-1 and TRBJ2-2; D call uncertain. Looked up from germline, CDR1 is SGHAT and CDR2 is FQDESV (reference sequence). The CDR3 runs to 14 residues. Between the trimmed V and J ends, which lost 3 bases and 1 base, there was a span of 6 bases. This CDR3 is CASSLMQNTGELFF. CDR3 in DNA: TGTGCCAGCAGCTTGATGCAGAACACCGGGGAGCTGTTTTTT.

The chain recombines TRBV29-1 with TRBJ2-7; 11 bases are a match to TRBD2. Germline lookup yields CDR1 SQVTM and CDR2 ANQGSEA. The CDR3 consists of 16 residues. The V segment lost 3 bases and the J segment 2 bases; nucleotides outside the gene matches: 9. CDR3 loop: CSVEGSLAGVPYEQYF. CDR3 in DNA: TGCAGCGTTGAGGGATCACTAGCGGGAGTCCCCTACGAGCAGTACTTC.

This chain uses TRBV19 with TRBJ2-6, with D unclear. V lost 4 bases and J lost 1, with 8 bases in between. Germline CDR1 and CDR2: LNHDA and SQIVND (reference sequence). The CDR3 is 15 residues long. The CDR3 spells CASSRRLSGANVLTF. As DNA, the CDR3 is TGTGCCAGTAGTAGACGGTTATCTGGGGCCAACGTCCTGACTTTC.

In this sample, this clone turned up a few times. The chain employs TRBV7-8 and TRBJ2-7, with TRBD1 matching over 7 bases. In germline, CDR1 is SGHVS, CDR2 FQNEAQ. V lost 3 bases to trimming and J lost 2 bases; unmatched junction nucleotides: 4. The CDR3 consists of 14 residues. CDR3 coding DNA: TGTGCCAGCAGCTTCGGACAGGCGGCCTACGAGCAGTACTTC. It codes for CASSFGQAAYEQYF. Drawing the rest from reference TRBV7-8 and TRBJ2-7, the complete variable domain is GAGVSQSPRYKVAKRGQDVALRCDPISGHVSLFWYQQALGQGPEFLTYFQNEAQLDKSGLPSDRFFAERPEGSVSTLKIQRTQQEDSAVYLCASSFGQAAYEQYFGPGTRLTVT.

The rearrangement uses TRBV28 and TRBJ2-7, with TRBD2 as a possible D gene (6 bases). V shed 6 bases and J shed 5 bases, with 17 bases lying between them. This CDR3 is built from 14 residues. Germline CDR1 MDHEN, CDR2 SYDVKM. The CDR3 nucleotides are TGTGCCAGCAGGGCCCCTGGAGGGAGTCACGAGCAGTACTTC. Translated, it gives CASRAPGGSHEQYF.

The genes are TRBV11-2 and TRBJ1-6; D remains unclear. This CDR3 spans 12 amino acids. The V end lost 1 base, the J end lost 10 bases, and 5 bases lay between the germline ends. From germline, CDR1 is SGHAT and CDR2 FQNNGV. The chain's CDR3 is CASSLVDSPLHF. CDR3 in DNA: TGTGCCAGCAGCTTAGTGGACTCACCCCTCCACTTT.

V and J are TRBV10-3 and TRBJ2-7, with 8 bases that match TRBD2. Germline-derived CDR1 and CDR2 are ENHRY and SYGVKD. V shed 3 bases, J shed 3 bases, and the junction held 4 bases outside the gene matches. The CDR3 has 14 residues. The CDR3 reads CAISDTRGGYEQYF. For the CDR3, the DNA is TGTGCCATCAGTGATACTCGGGGGGGCTACGAGCAGTACTTC.

The V call is TRBV3-1 (or the pseudogene TRBV3-2), the J call TRBJ1-2, with a possible D match to TRBD1 (5 bases). Deletions cut 0 bases from V and 4 bases from J, with 18 bases between. The CDR3 has 17 amino acids. Per germline, CDR1 LGHDT and CDR2 YNNKEL (reference sequence). CDR3 in DNA: TGTGCCAGCAGCCAAGATCGGTCAACAGGAAGGATCTATGGCTACACCTTC. Its protein product is CASSQDRSTGRIYGYTF.

This chain uses TRBV30 with TRBJ1-6; D ambiguous. The CDR3 is made up of 14 amino acids. Between the trimmed V and J ends, which lost 0 bases and 5 bases, there was a span of 8 bases. Looked up from germline, CDR1 is GTSNPN and CDR2 is SVGIG (reference sequence). The CDR3 loop is CAWSVGSDNSPLHF. The CDR3 DNA is TGTGCCTGGAGTGTAGGGTCGGATAATTCACCCCTCCACTTT. Looking up the rest from reference TRBV30 and TRBJ1-6 gives the full variable domain: SQTIHQWPATLVQPVGSPLSLECTVEGTSNPNLYWYRQAAGRGLQLLFYSVGIGQISSEVPQNLSASRPQDRQFILSSKKLLLSDSGFYLCAWSVGSDNSPLHFGNGTRLTVT.

This chain connects TRBV6-2 or TRBV6-3 to TRBJ2-3; 8 positions agree with TRBD1. CDR3 length equals 14 residues. CDR1 MNHEY and CDR2 SVGEGT come from the germline V gene. V lost 6 bases, J lost 3 bases, and 5 bases stayed unmatched. CDR3 in amino acids: CASSLDRVTDTQYF. Here the CDR3 DNA reads TGTGCCAGCAGCCTGGACAGGGTTACAGATACGCAGTATTTT.

The V and J genes are TRBV3-1 (or the pseudogene TRBV3-2) and TRBJ2-2; tentatively, D is TRBD2 (5 bases). CDR1 and CDR2 (germline): LGHDT, YNNKEL (reference sequence). Trimming pared 4 bases from V and 4 bases from J, leaving 16 bases between. The CDR3 length is 16 residues. This chain's CDR3 is CASSRPLGRGTGELFF. The CDR3, as DNA: TGTGCCAGCAGCCGCCCACTAGGACGCGGCACCGGGGAGCTGTTTTTT.

This chain uses TRBV21-1 with TRBJ2-7; TRBD1 is the table's D call, not checked against the DNA. TRBV21-1 is a pseudogene. The CDR3 loop spans 14 amino acids. For the CDR3, the DNA is TGTGCCAGCAGCGCCACCGGGACATGTTGCGAGCAGTACTTC. The encoded protein is CASSATGTCCEQYF.

The chain recombines TRBV13 with TRBJ2-1; tentative D call: TRBD1 (6 bases). The CDR3 runs to 15 residues. CDR1 is PRHDT and CDR2 is FYEKMQ in the germline V gene (reference sequence). The V and J ends lost 0 bases and 1 base respectively, with 7 bases between them. CDR3 residues: CASSLGQGSYNEQFF. The CDR3 coding sequence is TGTGCCAGCAGCTTAGGACAGGGTTCCTACAATGAGCAGTTCTTC.

The genes are TRBV6-2 or TRBV6-3 and TRBJ1-2, with a weak D call TRBD1 (5 bases). Trimming took 5 bases from V and 1 from J, leaving 14 bases between them. Germline V gives CDR1 MNHEY, CDR2 SVGEGT. The CDR3 has 15 amino acids. The CDR3 coding sequence is TGTGCCAGCAGTAGATACGGGACGGATAACTATGGCTACACCTTC. Protein: CASSRYGTDNYGYTF.

This clone was detected only a few times. This chain joins TRBV29-1 and TRBJ2-7; D ambiguous. This CDR3 spans 12 amino acids. V dropped 7 bases and J dropped 6 bases, with 16 bases sitting between them. Germline-derived CDR1 and CDR2 are SQVTM and ANQGSEA. The CDR3 DNA reads TGCAGCGCCCTTGCACCGGGCGGCGAGCAGTACTTC. Amino acids: CSALAPGGEQYF.